The source of this TCR beta chain is a study of CD8+ T cells in alopecia areata. Study-level background: Each day, treated patients took oral tofacitinib twice, at 5 to 10 mg per dose.

Only a few counts were recorded for this clone. Antigen unknown. Study-wide results and caveats: There were also resident alphabeta T cells of normal skin sequenced in scalp samples. It was less clear whether patients shared TCRs than it was in mice, possibly because of HLA.

The sample's treatment: oral pan-JAK inhibitor, 5-10 mg twice daily. RNA was extracted and reverse transcribed into cDNA as the sequencing template. Data came from immunoSEQ multiplex PCR; TCRdb stores just in-frame clones and leaves some out. Of about 190,000 clones listed, roughly 66% are singletons. This TCR derives from a human donor with alopecia areata. Sequences were derived from CD4+ T cells sorted from blood, sampled at week 24, from a patient treated with tofacitinib.

CDR3 bases: TGTGCCAGTAGGGAAGGGGGTATACACGGGGAGCTGTTTTTT. It is translated as CASREGGIHGELFF. The chain carries TRBV19 and TRBJ2-2; the D gene is possibly TRBD1 (6 bases). CDR1 is LNHDA and CDR2 is SQIVND in the germline V gene (reference sequence). CDR3 size: 14 residues. The V end was cut by 6 bases, the J end by 7 bases, with 15 bases between.